This TCR beta chain originates from a study of T cells in Graves' hyperthyroidism and ophthalmopathy. The germline CDR1 and CDR2 sequences are SGHTS and YDEGEE. The CDR3 is 13 amino acids. Trimming removed 8 bases from V and 3 bases from J; junction bases left unmatched: 6. The investigators amplified TCR beta CDR3 regions from RNA transcripts. The study used the HTBI primer set for a first-round RT-PCR of the TCR CDR3. TCRdb processed the multiplex PCR reads anew with MiXCR; each CDR3 protein has one entry. This sample has hundreds of thousands of distinct CDR3 sequences, with more than 20% found just once. Diagnosis rested on symptoms, serum thyroxine and TRAb, thyroid ultrasound, and orbital computed tomography. Fresh peripheral blood, 8 to 10 ml of it, supplied the PBMCs. This clonotype was counted between two and nine times. Its antigen is currently unknown. Study-wide findings and caveats: Blood held most thyroid clonotypes expanded above 0.001 frequency.

The J gene is TRBJ2-7, the V gene TRBV5-8; TRBD1 agrees at 9 bases. This receptor was identified in a man aged 30-40 years with Graves' ophthalmopathy. Material: blood. CDR3 DNA: TGTGCCAGTATACAGGGGGCACACTACGAGCAGTACTTC. Translated: CASIQGAHYEQYF.